This T cell receptor (beta chain) was observed in a study of cytomegalovirus exposure and HLA in healthy donors (dated by TCRdb to 2017 to 2019). About the full investigation: An earlier analysis of 587 of the donors reported over 250 Gb of sequence data and 95 million to 140 million unique TCR beta sequences obtained from about 179 million T cells. The number of typed donors differed by locus: about 629-630 for A, B, C, DRB1 and DQB1; approximately 520 for DQA1; approximately 600 for DPA1; and around 490 for DPB1. To predict cytomegalovirus infection status, the study combined high-throughput TCR immunosequencing, statistical association of individual TCRs with disease status, and machine learning. Using immunosequencing, the study profiled T cell repertoires from 550 to 750 subjects and related those repertoires to cytomegalovirus serostatus. The genetic ancestry cluster associated with self-reported Caucasian donors included approximately 85% of the roughly 360 genotyped donors. To study patterns of TCR occurrence, a later analysis re-analyzed previously published TCR beta repertoires from several hundred donors and added high-resolution HLA genotyping. Alongside the repertoire data, information on donor age, sex, ethnicity and CMV serostatus was compiled. HLA typing included class I and class II loci at four-digit resolution. On average, approximately 250,000 unique TCR beta nucleotide sequences were sequenced per donor among more than 350 genotyped donors of the cohort, with roughly 20% of those sequences being non-productive. A later genetic analysis took genome-wide SNP genotypes for about 55% of the roughly 700 donors and used that subset as a discovery cohort. An early release that covered fewer than 800 HLA-typed donors contained approximately 290 gigabases of sequencing data and tens of millions of unique TCR sequences. Besides the first cohort of around 670 subjects, a separate validation cohort made up of 95 to 150 different subjects was used. The study aimed to test whether signatures of past pathogen exposure could be identified by cataloging public T cell receptors. Roughly five DR-DQ haplotypes were treated as single units for association and clustering because of strong linkage in the cohort. To decide whether each TCR beta V gene segment behaved as functional or pseudogenic, an earlier analysis of some 600 of the donors relied on high-throughput TCR beta sequencing. The later analysis used no new phenotypic data to find candidate immune exposures, relying instead on TCR beta sequences and their occurrence across donors. Every discovery cohort repertoire had been produced on one sequencing platform.

The cohort consisted of 600 to 750 healthy bone marrow donors. At the time of sampling, every cohort member was nominally healthy, though immune exposures that went unrecorded were likely present. The donor was CMV seropositive and belonged to the group of about 290 seropositive cohort members. A peripheral blood sample was provided by each donor, and peripheral blood mononuclear cells were used for TCR beta sequencing. Genomic DNA was extracted from the blood cell samples with the Qiagen DNeasy Blood Extraction Kit. Relative to germline, V is 6 bases shorter and J is 4 bases shorter, with 11 bases between their ends. The CDR3 contains 13 residues, cysteine and phenylalanine counted. Only the CDR3 region is kept as DNA, spanning 39 bases read in frame from base 1. For CDR1 and CDR2, the germline V gene lists KGHSH and LQKENI. Worth noting for this clone: Its antigen target is currently unknown. No per-base quality is available; no much larger clone lies one base away.

The library was obtained by the immunoSEQ multiplex PCR assay. For the multiplex PCR, a mixture combining 60 forward primers for TCR Vbeta segments and 13 reverse primers for TCR Jbeta segments was used. The CDR3 region of rearranged TCR beta genes was amplified from genomic DNA by a multiplex PCR assay. The Illumina HiSeq System was used to sequence the amplified TCR beta libraries as 87-base-pair reads. The paper's processing steps were these. In a later analysis, around 80 million unique TCR beta chains were counted across the roughly 670 repertoires, and approximately 11 million of these chains were shared by at least two donors. To remove PCR and sequencing errors, raw reads were error-corrected and collapsed into unique sequences using a nearest-neighbor algorithm that merged closely related sequences. V, D and J gene segments were assigned by aligning CDR3 sequences to IMGT reference sequences. Each retained sequence needed at least a six-nucleotide match to both a V gene segment and a J gene segment. A rearrangement counted as productive if the CDR3 had no stop codons and remained in frame with V and J, and every other rearrangement counted as non-productive. CDR3 was defined according to IMGT convention as the region running from the second conserved V-encoded cysteine to the conserved J-encoded phenylalanine. In an earlier analysis of around 570 of the donors, sequences lacking an unambiguous match to a single V gene segment were excluded. An earlier analysis of 587 of the donors classified V segments as functional when productive rearrangements were above 56.7% and as segregating when the standard deviation between donors was above 5%. A statistical classification framework was developed to diagnose cytomegalovirus status using the catalog of TCR beta chain sequences. In a later analysis, TCR nucleotide sequences were compared against IMGT/GENE-DB human TR gene sequences so that V and J genes could be assigned. A later analysis assigned CDR3 sequences and most-parsimonious VDJ recombination scenarios with the TCRdist pipeline. In a later analysis, every TCR beta chain was defined by the combination of its CDR3 amino acid sequence and its V-gene family, and reads without a unique V-gene family were dropped. A later analysis removed 592 highly shared, low-generation-probability nucleotide sequences to deal with suspected cross-contamination and a sequencing artifact. A later analysis calculated a clonal expansion index for each public chain from normalized within-repertoire ranks of inferred template counts. Generation probabilities in a later analysis came from a VDJ recombination model fitted to out-of-frame rearrangements, and those results were checked against IGoR. A later analysis scored TCR-TCR, TCR-HLA and TCR-CMV co-occurrence with hypergeometric tests, applying a repertoire-size bias correction to TCR pairs. To estimate false discovery rates, a later analysis permuted the HLA or CMV assignments 20 times. In a later analysis, co-occurring TCRs were grouped using DBSCAN, and TCRdist sequence similarity was added for clustering within HLA-allele-positive subsets. Repertoires with fewer than 30,000 or more than 120,000 public chains, plus five repertoires with anomalous nucleotide sharing, were excluded from co-occurrence clustering. TCRdb holds this immuneACCESS table with in-frame rearrangements only. Some clones are missing; in checked studies, unresolved V genes explain under half, and the rest has no known cause. V and J calls and clone size come straight from that table; D and trimming were deduced from the DNA. The sample data list about 150,000 clones, and roughly 74% of these were observed just once. Of the sample, approximately 10% is held by the ten largest clones.

Study-wide conclusions, independent of this receptor: Most TCR sequences were seen in very few donors, while some public TCRs were found in many individuals. Cytomegalovirus status was reported to be diagnosed by the classifier with high specificity and sensitivity in both the original and validation cohorts. Some IMGT-functional V segments, including TRBV6-2 and TRBV6-3, could not be told apart with the 87-base-pair reads, so those segments were excluded. Most CMV-associated TCR beta chains appeared to be HLA-restricted in a later analysis, and the HLA associations seemed to be driven largely by CMV exposure. A further reported finding was that TCR beta sequences accurately predicted the HLA-A and HLA-B alleles for most subjects in the first cohort. Because counts were too low, some 17 rarely observed V segments, including chromosome 9 orphons, were left out of the earlier analysis of some 600 of the donors. The authors suggested that the approach could potentially be extended to other disease states and immunological phenotypes. The cohort was sequenced for TCR beta chains only, and without alpha or paired-chain data the features that could be detected were limited. Compared with the approximately 670-donor mean, donors in an Asian-associated ancestry cluster had fewer N-insertions in productive TCRs, according to a later genetic analysis. A later analysis found that TCR association rates varied across HLA loci, with DRB1 alleles showing the most associated TCRs and HLA-C alleles the fewest. For the cohort, immune exposure information was limited to CMV serostatus. In a later analysis, several top co-occurrence clusters were reported to appear linked to parvovirus B19, influenza, CMV and Epstein-Barr virus. A later analysis associated 17,000 or so TCR beta sequences with specific HLA alleles at a false discovery rate of 0.05. In a later analysis, HLA-associated TCR beta chains were found to be more clonally expanded and to have lower generation probabilities than equally common non-associated chains. Three of the identified cytomegalovirus-associated TCR beta chains were confirmed in vitro to be specific for cytomegalovirus antigens. Strong co-occurrence of HLA alleles, especially DR and DQ, made assigning TCR associations to individual alleles difficult. In a later genetic analysis, a missense DCLRE1C variant was associated with V-gene and J-gene trimming of TCR beta chains, and the association was replicated in an independent cohort. Linkage disequilibrium might explain the correlated functional status among segregating V segments, but an unknown experimental factor could not be ruled out. In an earlier analysis of fewer than 700 of the donors, most TCR beta V segments appeared in productive rearrangements about 87% or about 30% of the time, broadly matching IMGT annotations. Because HLA typing was missing for some donors at each locus, association tests included only the typed subset. A cluster of highly shared sequence variants was judged likely to represent a technical artifact of the sequencing pipeline. Presence/absence analyses assumed roughly uniform sequencing depth across donors, an assumption that may not hold. The study gave a list of more than 150 TCR beta chains associated with cytomegalovirus.

Sequencing was performed on PBMCs. The sequence came from a man aged 18 to 30 in good health and CMV-seropositive. In this chain, TRBV18 is recombined with TRBJ2-3; the D gene is not confidently resolved. CDR3 sequence: CASSGPSPDTQYF. Here is the DNA: TGTGCCAGCTCGGGCCCAAGCCCAGATACGCAGTATTTT.